This record concerns one T cell receptor beta chain sequence. Its cognate antigen is unknown. This sample stems from a study of PD-1 blockade in mismatch repair-deficient tumors. Background on the study: Patients had around twelve mismatch repair-deficient cancer types, all previously treated and progressing. Study observations and caveats: Rapid post-treatment expansion, then contraction, generally preceding radiologic response, marked tumor-resident clones.

The CDR3 is 16 residues long. With V trimmed by 1 base and J by 3 bases, 6 bases remained unmatched. From germline, CDR1 is LNHNV and CDR2 YYDKDF (reference sequence). All patients were mismatch repair deficient, assessed by either PCR or immunohistochemistry. A few pembrolizumab responders had their TCRs sequenced. Measured with immunoSEQ multiplex PCR; TCRdb has only the in-frame clones, and not every one. The sample lists about 67,000 clones; approximately 80% were seen once. The sample here was peripheral blood, taken 2 weeks after starting pembrolizumab. The sequence derives from an adult with mismatch repair-deficient cancer. This rearrangement joins TRBV15 to TRBJ2-1; 7 positions agree with TRBD2. CDR3 region: CATSRVSGTFYNEQFF. The CDR3 region has the DNA TGTGCCACCAGCAGAGTGAGCGGGACGTTCTACAATGAGCAGTTCTTC.